This T cell receptor beta chain was identified during a study of shared clonotypes between healthy human individuals. The V end lost 5 bases, the J end lost 0 bases, and 22 bases lay between the germline ends. Germline V gives CDR1 GTSNPN, CDR2 SVGIG (reference sequence). The CDR3 covers 17 residues. Deep-level settings were used for running the assay. TCRdb keeps only in-frame clones here, not all; method: immunoSEQ multiplex PCR. This table holds some 2 million clones, around 95% found once. A CD45RA+ naive subset and a CD45RA-negative memory subset were split from CD4+ cells. The sequence derives from a man younger than 35 in good health. The chain joins TRBV30 to TRBJ1-2; D is undetermined. Material: naive CD4+ T cells sorted from blood. Documented subset: CD45RA+ positively selected. The CDR3 here is CAWHPRANLLPNYGYTF. In DNA, the CDR3 is TGTGCCTGGCATCCAAGGGCCAACTTACTTCCTAACTATGGCTACACCTTC. Full variable domain (rest looked up from reference TRBV30 and TRBJ1-2): SQTIHQWPATLVQPVGSPLSLECTVEGTSNPNLYWYRQAAGRGLQLLFYSVGIGQISSEVPQNLSASRPQDRQFILSSKKLLLSDSGFYLCAWHPRANLLPNYGYTFGSGTRLTVV.